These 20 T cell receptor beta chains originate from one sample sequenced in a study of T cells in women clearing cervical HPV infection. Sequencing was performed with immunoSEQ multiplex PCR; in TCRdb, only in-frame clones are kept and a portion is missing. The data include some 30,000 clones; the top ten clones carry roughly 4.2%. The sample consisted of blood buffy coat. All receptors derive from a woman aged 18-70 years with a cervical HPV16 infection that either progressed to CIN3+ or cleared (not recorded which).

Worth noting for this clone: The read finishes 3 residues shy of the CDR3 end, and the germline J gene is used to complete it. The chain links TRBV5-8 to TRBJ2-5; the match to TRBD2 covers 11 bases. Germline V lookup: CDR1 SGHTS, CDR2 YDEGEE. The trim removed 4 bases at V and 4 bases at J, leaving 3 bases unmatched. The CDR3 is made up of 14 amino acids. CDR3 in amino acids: CASSGGTSGETQYF. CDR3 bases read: TGTGCCAGCAGCGGGGGGACTAGCGGAGAGACC.

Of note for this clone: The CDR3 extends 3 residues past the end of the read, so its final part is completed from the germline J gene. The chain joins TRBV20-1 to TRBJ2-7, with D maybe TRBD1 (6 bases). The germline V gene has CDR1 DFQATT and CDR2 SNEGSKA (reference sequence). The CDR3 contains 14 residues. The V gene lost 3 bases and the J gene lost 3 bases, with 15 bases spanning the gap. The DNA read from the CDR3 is TGCAGTGCTAGCCTAACTACAGGGATCTACGAG. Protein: CSASLTTGIYE. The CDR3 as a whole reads CSASLTTGIYEQYF.

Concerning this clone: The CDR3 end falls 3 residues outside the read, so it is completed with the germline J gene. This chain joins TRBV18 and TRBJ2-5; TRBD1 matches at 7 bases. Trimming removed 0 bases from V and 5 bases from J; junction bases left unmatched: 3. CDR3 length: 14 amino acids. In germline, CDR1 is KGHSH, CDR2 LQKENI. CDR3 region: CASSPPGGGETQYF. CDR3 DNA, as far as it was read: TGTGCCAGCTCACCACCAGGGGGCGGGGAGACC.

The sequenced CDR3 bases are TGTGCCAGCAGCTTAGGACCCAGCGGCTACGAC. The encoded protein is CASSLGPSGYD. The entire CDR3 reads CASSLGPSGYDYTF. The chain uses TRBV7-2 and TRBJ1-2; D not resolved. The read ends 3 residues early relative to the CDR3; the germline J gene fills the gap. Germline V CDR1 and CDR2: SGHTA, FQGNSA. This CDR3 has 14 residues.

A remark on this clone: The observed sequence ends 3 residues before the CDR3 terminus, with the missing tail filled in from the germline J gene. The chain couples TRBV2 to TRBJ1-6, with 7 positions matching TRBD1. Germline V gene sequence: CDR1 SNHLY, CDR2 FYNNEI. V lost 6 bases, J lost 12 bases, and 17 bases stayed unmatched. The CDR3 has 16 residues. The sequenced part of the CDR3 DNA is TGTGCCAGCAGAGGGGGACTTGACAGGGCGATTCAACCC. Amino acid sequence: CASRGGLDRAIQP. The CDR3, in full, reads CASRGGLDRAIQPLHF.

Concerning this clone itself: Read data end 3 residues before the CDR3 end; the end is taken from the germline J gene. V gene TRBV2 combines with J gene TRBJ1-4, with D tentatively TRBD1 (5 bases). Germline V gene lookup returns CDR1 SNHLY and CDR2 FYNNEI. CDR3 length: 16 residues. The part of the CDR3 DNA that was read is TGTGCCAGCAGTGTTGGACGGCACTCTGGGGCCAACGTA. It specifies CASSVGRHSGANV. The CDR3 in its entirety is CASSVGRHSGANVLFF. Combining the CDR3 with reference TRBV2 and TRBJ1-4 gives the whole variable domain EPEVTQTPSHQVTQMGQEVILRCVPISNHLYFYWYRQILGQKVEFLVSFYNNEISEKSEIFDDQFSVERPDGSNFTLKIRSTKLEDSAMYFCASSVGRHSGANVLFFGSGTQLSVL.

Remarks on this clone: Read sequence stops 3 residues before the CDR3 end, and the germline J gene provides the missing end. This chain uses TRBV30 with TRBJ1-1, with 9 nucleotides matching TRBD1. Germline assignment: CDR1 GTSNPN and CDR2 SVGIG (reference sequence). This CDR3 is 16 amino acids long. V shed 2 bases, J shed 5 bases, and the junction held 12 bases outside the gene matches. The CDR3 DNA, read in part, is TGTGCCTGGAGTCGGCTCCGGGACAGGGTGAGAACTGAA. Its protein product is CAWSRLRDRVRTE. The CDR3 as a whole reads CAWSRLRDRVRTEAFF.

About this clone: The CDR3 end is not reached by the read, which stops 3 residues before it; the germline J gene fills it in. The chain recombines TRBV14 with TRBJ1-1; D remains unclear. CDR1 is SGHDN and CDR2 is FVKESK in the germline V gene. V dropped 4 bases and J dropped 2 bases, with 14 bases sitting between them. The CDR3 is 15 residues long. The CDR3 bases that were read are TGTGCCAGCAGCCCCTGGCCAGTGGGCAACACTGAA. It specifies CASSPWPVGNTE. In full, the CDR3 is CASSPWPVGNTEAFF. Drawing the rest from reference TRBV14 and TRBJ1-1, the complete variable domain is EAGVTQFPSHSVIEKGQTVTLRCDPISGHDNLYWYRRVMGKEIKFLLHFVKESKQDESGMPNNRFLAERTGGTYSTLKVQPAELEDSGVYFCASSPWPVGNTEAFFGQGTRLTVV.

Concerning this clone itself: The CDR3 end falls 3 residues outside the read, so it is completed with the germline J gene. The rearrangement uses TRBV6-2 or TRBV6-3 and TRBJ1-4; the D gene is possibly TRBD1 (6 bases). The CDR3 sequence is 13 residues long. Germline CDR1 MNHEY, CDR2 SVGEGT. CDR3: CASEDRNNSPLFF. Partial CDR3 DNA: TGTGCCAGCGAAGACAGGAATAATTCACCA.

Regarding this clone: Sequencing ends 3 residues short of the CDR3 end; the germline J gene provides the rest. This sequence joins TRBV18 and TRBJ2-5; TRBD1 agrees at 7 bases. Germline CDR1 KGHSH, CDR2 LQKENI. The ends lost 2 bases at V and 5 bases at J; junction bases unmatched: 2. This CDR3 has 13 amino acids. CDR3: CASSPRGQETQYF. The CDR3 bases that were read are TGTGCCAGCTCACCAAGGGGGCAGGAGACC. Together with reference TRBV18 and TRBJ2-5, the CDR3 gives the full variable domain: NAGVMQNPRHLVRRRGQEARLRCSPMKGHSHVYWYRQLPEEGLKFMVYLQKENIIDESGMPKERFSAEFPKEGPSILRIQQVVRGDSAAYFCASSPRGQETQYFGPGTRLLVL.

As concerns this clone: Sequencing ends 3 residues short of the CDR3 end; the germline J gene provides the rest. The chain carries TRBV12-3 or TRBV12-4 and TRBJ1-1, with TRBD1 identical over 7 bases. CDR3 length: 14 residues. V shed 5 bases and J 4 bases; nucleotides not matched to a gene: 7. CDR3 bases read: TGTGCCAGCAGTCCCCAGGGGGTAGGCACTGAA. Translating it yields CASSPQGVGTE. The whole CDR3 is CASSPQGVGTEAFF.

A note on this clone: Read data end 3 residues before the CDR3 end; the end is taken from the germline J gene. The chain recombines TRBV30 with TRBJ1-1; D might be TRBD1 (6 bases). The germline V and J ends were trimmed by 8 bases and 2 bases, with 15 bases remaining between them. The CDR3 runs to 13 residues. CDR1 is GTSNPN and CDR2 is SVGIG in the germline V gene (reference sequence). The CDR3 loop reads CARTEDSNTEAFF. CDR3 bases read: TGTGCCCGAACCGAGGACAGTAACACTGAA. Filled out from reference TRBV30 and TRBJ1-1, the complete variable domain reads SQTIHQWPATLVQPVGSPLSLECTVEGTSNPNLYWYRQAAGRGLQLLFYSVGIGQISSEVPQNLSASRPQDRQFILSSKKLLLSDSGFYLCARTEDSNTEAFFGQGTRLTVV.

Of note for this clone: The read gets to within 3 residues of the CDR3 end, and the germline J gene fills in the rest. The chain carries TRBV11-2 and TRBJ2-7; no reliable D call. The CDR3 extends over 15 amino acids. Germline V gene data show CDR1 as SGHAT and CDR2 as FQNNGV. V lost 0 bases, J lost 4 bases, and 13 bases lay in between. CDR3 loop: CASSLDRVLTYEQYF. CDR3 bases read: TGTGCCAGCAGCTTAGATCGGGTTTTGACTTACGAG.

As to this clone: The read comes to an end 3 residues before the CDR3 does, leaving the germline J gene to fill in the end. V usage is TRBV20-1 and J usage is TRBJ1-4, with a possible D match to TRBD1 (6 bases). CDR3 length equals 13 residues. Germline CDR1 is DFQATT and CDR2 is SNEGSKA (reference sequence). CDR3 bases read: TGCAGTGCTACCCCAGGGGACGGCTCACCA. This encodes CSATPGDGSP. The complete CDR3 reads CSATPGDGSPLFF.

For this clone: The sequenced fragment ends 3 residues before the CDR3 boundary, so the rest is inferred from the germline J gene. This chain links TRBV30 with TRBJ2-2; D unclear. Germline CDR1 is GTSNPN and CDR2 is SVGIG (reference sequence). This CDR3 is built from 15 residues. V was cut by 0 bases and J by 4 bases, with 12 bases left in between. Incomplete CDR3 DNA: TGTGCCTGGAGTGTAGAGGCCCGAAGCACCGGGGAG. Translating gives CAWSVEARSTGE. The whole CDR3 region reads CAWSVEARSTGELFF.

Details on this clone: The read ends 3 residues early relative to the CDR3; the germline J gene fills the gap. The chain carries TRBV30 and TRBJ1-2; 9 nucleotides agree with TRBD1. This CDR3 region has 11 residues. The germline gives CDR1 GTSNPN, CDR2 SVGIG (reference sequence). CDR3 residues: CATGQGYDYTF. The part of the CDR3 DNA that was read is TGTGCCACGGGACAGGGATACGAC.

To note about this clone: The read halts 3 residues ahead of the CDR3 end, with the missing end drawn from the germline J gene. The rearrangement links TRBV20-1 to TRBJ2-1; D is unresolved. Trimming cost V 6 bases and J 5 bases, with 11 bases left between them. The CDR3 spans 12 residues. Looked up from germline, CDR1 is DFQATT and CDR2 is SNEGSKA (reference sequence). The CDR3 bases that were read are TGCAGTGCACATCCCATTAACAATGAG. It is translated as CSAHPINNE. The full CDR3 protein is CSAHPINNEQFF.

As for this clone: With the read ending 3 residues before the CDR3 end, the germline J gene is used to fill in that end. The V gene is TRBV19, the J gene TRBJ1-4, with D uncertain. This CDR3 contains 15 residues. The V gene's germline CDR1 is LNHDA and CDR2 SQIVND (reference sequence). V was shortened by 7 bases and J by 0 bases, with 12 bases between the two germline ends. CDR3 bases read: TGTGCCAGTAAGGTCGGACTTTCAACTAATGAAAAA. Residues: CASKVGLSTNEK. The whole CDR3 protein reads CASKVGLSTNEKLFF. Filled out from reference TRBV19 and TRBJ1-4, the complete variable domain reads DGGITQSPKYLFRKEGQNVTLSCEQNLNHDAMYWYRQDPGQGLRLIYYSQIVNDFQKGDIAEGYSVSREKKESFPLTVTSAQKNPTAFYLCASKVGLSTNEKLFFGSGTQLSVL.

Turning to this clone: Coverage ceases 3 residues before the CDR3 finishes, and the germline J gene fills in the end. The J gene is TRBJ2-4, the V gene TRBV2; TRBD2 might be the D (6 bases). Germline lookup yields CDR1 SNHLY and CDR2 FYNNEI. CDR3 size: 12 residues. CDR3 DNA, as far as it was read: TGTGCCAGCAGTCGGCAGGGAGGTGGT. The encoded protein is CASSRQGGG. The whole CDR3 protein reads CASSRQGGGQYF.

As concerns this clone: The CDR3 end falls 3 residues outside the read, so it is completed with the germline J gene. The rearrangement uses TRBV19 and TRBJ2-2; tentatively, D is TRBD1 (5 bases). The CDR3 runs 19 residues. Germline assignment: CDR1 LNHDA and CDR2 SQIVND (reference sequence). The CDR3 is CASSLQGSRRHSGANVLFF. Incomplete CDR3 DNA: TGTGCCAGTAGTCTTCAGGGTTCCCGACGACATTCTGGGGCCAACGTG. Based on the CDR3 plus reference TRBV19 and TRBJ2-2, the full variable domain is DGGITQSPKYLFRKEGQNVTLSCEQNLNHDAMYWYRQDPGQGLRLIYYSQIVNDFQKGDIAEGYSVSREKKESFPLTVTSAQKNPTAFYLCASSLQGSRRHSGANVLFFGEGSRLTVL.